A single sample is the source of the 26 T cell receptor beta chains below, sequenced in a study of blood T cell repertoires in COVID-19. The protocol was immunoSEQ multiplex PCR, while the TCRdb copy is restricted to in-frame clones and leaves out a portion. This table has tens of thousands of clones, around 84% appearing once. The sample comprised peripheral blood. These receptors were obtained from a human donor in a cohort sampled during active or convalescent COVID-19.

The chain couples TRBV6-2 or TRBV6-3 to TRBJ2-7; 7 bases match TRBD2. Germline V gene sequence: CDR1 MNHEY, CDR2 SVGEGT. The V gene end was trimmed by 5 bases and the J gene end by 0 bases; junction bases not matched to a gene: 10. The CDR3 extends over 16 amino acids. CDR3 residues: CASSPPGEGRSYEQYF. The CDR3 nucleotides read TGTGCCAGCAGTCCCCCGGGGGAGGGGCGCTCCTACGAGCAGTACTTC.

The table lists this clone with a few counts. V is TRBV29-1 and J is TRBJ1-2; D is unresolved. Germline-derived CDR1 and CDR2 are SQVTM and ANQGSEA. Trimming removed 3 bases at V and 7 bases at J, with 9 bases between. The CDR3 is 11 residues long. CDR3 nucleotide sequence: TGCAGCGTTGACGGGGAGGGTGGCTACACCTTC. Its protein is CSVDGEGGYTF.

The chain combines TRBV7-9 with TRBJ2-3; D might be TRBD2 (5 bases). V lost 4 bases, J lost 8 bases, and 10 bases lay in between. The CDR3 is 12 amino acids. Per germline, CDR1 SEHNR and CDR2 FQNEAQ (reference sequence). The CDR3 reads CASSSEDGTQYF. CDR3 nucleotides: TGTGCCAGCAGCTCGGAGGATGGTACGCAGTATTTT.

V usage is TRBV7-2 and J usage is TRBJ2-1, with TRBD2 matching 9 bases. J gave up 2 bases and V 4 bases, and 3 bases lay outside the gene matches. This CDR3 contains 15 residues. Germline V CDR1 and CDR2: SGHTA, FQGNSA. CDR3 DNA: TGTGCCAGCAGCTCCGCGGGGGGGCCCTACAATGAGCAGTTCTTC. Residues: CASSSAGGPYNEQFF.

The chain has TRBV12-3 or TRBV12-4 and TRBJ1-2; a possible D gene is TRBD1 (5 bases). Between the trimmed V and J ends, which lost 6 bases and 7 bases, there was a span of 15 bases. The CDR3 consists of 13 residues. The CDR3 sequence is CASSLYRISGYTF. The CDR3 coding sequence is TGTGCCAGCAGCCTCTACAGGATATCTGGCTACACCTTC.

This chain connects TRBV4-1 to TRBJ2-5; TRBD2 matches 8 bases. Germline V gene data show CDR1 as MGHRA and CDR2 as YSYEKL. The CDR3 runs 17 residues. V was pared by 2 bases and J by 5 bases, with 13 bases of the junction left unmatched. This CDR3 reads CASSQPPFSGGGETQYF. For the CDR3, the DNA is TGCGCCAGCAGCCAACCTCCCTTCAGCGGGGGAGGGGAGACCCAGTACTTC.

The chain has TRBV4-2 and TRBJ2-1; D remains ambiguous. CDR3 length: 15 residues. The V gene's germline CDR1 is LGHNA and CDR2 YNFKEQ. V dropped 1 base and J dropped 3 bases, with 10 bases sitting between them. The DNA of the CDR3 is TGTGCCAGCAGCCAAGGAGACTCTGACTACAATGAGCAGTTCTTC. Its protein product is CASSQGDSDYNEQFF.

The CDR3 protein is CASDRGQGSGYTF. The CDR3 bases are TGTGCTAGCGATCGGGGACAGGGGTCTGGCTACACCTTC. This rearrangement joins TRBV12-5 to TRBJ1-2; TRBD1 agrees at 10 bases. The CDR3 covers 13 residues. CDR1 is LGHNT and CDR2 is FRNRAP in the germline V gene. V dropped 9 bases and J dropped 7; count of bases not matched to a gene: 8.

CDR3 sequence reads: CASSEPRDPGGEAFF. The CDR3 region has the DNA TGTGCCAGCAGTGAACCCCGGGACCCCGGGGGTGAAGCTTTCTTT. The rearrangement links TRBV2 to TRBJ1-1, with D perhaps TRBD1 (5 bases). The CDR3 consists of 15 residues. The ends were cut back, 2 bases at V and 7 bases at J, with 17 bases in the middle. Looked up from germline, CDR1 is SNHLY and CDR2 is FYNNEI.

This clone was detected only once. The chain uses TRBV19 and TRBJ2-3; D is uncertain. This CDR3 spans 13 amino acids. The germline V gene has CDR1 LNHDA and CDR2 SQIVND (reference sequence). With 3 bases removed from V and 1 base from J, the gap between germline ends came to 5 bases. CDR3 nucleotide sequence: TGTGCCAGTAGTATCCCAGGCACAGATACGCAGTATTTT. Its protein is CASSIPGTDTQYF.

The DNA for the CDR3 is TGTGCCAGCAGCTCAACAGGAATCTATGGCTACACCTTC. Translation: CASSSTGIYGYTF. The chain recombines TRBV7-2 with TRBJ1-2; the D gene is possibly TRBD1 (5 bases). This CDR3 region has 13 residues. The germline V and J ends were trimmed by 4 bases and 4 bases, with 10 bases remaining between them. From germline, CDR1 is SGHTA and CDR2 FQGNSA.

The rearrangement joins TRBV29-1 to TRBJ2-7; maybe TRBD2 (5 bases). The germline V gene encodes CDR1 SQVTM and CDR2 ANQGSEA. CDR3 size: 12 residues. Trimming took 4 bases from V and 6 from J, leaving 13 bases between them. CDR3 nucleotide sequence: TGCAGCGTTGCACGGGGTGTTGGCGAGCAGTACTTC. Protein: CSVARGVGEQYF.

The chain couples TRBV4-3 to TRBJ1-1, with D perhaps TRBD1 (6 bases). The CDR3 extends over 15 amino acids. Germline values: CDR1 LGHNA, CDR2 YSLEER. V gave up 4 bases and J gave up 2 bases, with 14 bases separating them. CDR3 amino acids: CASSLRRGTNTEAFF. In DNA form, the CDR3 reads TGCGCCAGCAGCCTTAGGCGTGGGACAAACACTGAAGCTTTCTTT.

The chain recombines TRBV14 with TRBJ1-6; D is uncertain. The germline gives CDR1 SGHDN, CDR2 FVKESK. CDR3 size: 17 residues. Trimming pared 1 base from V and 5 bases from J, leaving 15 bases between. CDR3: CASSQVWRARDNSPLHF. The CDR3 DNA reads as TGTGCCAGCAGCCAAGTGTGGAGGGCTCGGGATAATTCACCCCTCCACTTT.

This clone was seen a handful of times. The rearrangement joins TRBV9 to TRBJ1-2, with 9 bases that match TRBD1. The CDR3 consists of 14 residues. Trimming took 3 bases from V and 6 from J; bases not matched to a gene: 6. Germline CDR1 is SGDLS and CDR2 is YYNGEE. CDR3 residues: CASSATGGVDGYTF. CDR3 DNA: TGTGCCAGCAGCGCAACAGGGGGCGTGGATGGCTACACCTTC. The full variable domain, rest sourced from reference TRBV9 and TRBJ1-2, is DSGVTQTPKHLITATGQRVTLRCSPRSGDLSVYWYQQSLDQGLQFLIQYYNGEERAKGNILERFSAQQFPDLHSELNLSSLELGDSALYFCASSATGGVDGYTFGSGTRLTVV.

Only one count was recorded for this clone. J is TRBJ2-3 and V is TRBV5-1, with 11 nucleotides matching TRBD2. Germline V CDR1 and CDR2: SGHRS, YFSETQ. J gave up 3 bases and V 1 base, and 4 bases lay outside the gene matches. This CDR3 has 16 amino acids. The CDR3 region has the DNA TGCGCCAGCAGCTTGTCTAGCGGGGGGTTGACAGATACGCAGTATTTT. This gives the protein CASSLSSGGLTDTQYF.

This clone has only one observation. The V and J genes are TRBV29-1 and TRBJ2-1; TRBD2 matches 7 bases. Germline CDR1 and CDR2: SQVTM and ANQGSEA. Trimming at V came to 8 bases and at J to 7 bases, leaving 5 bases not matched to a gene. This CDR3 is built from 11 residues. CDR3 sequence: CSPRLANEQFF. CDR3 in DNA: TGCAGCCCGAGACTAGCTAATGAGCAGTTCTTC.

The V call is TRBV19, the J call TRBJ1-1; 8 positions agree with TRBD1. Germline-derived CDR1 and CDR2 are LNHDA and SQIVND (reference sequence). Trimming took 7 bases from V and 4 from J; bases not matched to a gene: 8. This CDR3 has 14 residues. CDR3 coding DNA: TGTGCCAGTATCAAGGACAGGGCCGGCACTGAAGCTTTCTTT. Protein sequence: CASIKDRAGTEAFF. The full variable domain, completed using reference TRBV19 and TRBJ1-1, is DGGITQSPKYLFRKEGQNVTLSCEQNLNHDAMYWYRQDPGQGLRLIYYSQIVNDFQKGDIAEGYSVSREKKESFPLTVTSAQKNPTAFYLCASIKDRAGTEAFFGQGTRLTVV.

The CDR3 DNA follows: TGTGCCAGCAGCGGACAGGATAATTCACCCCTCCACTTT. This sequence encodes CASSGQDNSPLHF. The V gene is TRBV9, the J gene TRBJ1-6, with a tentative D call TRBD1 (6 bases). Germline CDR1 and CDR2: SGDLS and YYNGEE. CDR3 length: 13 amino acids. The V end was cut by 3 bases, the J end by 5 bases, with 6 bases between.

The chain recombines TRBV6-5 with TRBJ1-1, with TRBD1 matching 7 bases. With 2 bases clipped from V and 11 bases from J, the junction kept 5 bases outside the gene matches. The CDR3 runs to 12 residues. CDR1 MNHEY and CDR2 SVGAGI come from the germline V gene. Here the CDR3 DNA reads TGTGCCAGCAGTTACCAGACAGGGACGGCTTTCTTT. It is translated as CASSYQTGTAFF.

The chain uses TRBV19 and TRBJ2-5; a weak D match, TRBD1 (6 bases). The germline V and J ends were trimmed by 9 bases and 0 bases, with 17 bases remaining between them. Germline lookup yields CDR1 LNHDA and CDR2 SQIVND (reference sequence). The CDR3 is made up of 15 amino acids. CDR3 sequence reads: CARSPGTKYQETQYF. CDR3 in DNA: TGTGCCAGATCTCCCGGGACAAAGTACCAAGAGACCCAGTACTTC.

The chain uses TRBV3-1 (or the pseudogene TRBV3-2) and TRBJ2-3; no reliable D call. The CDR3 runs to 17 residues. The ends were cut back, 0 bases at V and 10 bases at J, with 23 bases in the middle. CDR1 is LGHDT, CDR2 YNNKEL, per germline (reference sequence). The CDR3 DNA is TGTGCCAGCAGCCAAGATGTGGCAGGCTATCATCGGCCGGCGCAGTATTTT. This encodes CASSQDVAGYHRPAQYF.

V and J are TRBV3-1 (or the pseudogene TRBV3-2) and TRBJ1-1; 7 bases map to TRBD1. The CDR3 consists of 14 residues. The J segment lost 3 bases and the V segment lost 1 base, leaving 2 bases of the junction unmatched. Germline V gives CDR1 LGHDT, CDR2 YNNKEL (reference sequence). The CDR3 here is CASSQVGQDTEAFF. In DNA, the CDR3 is TGTGCCAGCAGCCAAGTCGGACAGGACACTGAAGCTTTCTTT.

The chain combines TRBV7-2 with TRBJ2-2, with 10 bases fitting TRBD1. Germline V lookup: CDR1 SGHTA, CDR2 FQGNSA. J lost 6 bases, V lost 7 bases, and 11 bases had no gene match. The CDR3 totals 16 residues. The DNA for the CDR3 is TGTGCCAGCACCCTCGTGCCGGGACAGGGGTCCGGGGAGCTGTTTTTT. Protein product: CASTLVPGQGSGELFF.

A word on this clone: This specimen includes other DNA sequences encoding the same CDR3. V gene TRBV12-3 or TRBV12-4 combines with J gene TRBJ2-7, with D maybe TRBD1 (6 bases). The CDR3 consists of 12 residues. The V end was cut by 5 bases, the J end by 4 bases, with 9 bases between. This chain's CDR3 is CASSPGQYEQYF. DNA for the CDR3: TGTGCCAGCAGTCCAGGACAGTACGAGCAGTACTTC.

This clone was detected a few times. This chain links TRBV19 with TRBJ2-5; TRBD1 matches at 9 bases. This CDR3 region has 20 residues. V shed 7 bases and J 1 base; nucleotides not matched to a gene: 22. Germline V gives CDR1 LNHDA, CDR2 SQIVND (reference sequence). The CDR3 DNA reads TGTGCCAGTACCATAACTATACCGGGACAGGGAGTGGGCCTCCAAGAGACCCAGTACTTC. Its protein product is CASTITIPGQGVGLQETQYF. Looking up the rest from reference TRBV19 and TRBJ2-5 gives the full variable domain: DGGITQSPKYLFRKEGQNVTLSCEQNLNHDAMYWYRQDPGQGLRLIYYSQIVNDFQKGDIAEGYSVSREKKESFPLTVTSAQKNPTAFYLCASTITIPGQGVGLQETQYFGPGTRLLVL.